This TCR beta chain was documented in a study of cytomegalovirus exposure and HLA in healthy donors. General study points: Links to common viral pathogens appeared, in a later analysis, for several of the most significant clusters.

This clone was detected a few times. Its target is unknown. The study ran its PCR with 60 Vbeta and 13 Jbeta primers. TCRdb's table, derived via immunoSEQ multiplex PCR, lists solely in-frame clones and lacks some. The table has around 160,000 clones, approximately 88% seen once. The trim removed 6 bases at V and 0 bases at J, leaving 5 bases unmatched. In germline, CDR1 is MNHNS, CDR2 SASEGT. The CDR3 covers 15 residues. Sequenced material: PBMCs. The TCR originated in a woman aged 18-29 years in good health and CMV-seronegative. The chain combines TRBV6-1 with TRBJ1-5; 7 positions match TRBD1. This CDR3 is CASSPGGLSNQPQHF. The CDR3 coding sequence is TGTGCCAGCAGCCCAGGGGGGCTTAGCAATCAGCCCCAGCATTTT.